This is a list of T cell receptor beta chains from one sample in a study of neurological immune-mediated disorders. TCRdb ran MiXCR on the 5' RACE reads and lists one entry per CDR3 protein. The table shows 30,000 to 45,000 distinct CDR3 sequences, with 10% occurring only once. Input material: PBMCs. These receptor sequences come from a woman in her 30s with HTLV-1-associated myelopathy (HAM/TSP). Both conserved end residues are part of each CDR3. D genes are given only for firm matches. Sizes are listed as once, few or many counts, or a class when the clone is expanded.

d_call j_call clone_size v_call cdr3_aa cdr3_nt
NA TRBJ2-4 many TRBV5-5 CASSLYGGPEDIQYF TGTGCCAGCAGCTTGTATGGGGGGCCGGAGGACATTCAGTACTTC
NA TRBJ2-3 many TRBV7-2 CASSFFTREEDTQYF TGTGCCAGCAGCTTCTTTACAAGGGAGGAAGATACGCAGTATTTT
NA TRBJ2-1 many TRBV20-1 CSARGAANNEQFF TGCAGTGCTAGAGGGGCAGCAAACAATGAGCAGTTCTTC
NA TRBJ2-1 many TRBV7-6 CASSLGFNEQFF TGTGCCAGCAGCTTAGGGTTTAATGAGCAGTTCTTC
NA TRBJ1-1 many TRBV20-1 CSAGIGGKSTEAFF TGCAGTGCTGGGATAGGGGGGAAGTCAACTGAAGCTTTCTTT
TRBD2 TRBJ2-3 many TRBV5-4 CASSLGTSGGSADTQYF TGTGCCAGCAGCTTAGGGACTAGCGGGGGGTCCGCAGATACGCAGTATTTT
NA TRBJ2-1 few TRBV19 CASSPGQGVEFF TGTGCCAGTAGCCCGGGGCAGGGAGTTGAGTTCTTC
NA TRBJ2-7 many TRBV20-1 CSAQKPGTLGEQYF TGCAGTGCTCAGAAACCCGGGACCCTAGGGGAGCAGTACTTC
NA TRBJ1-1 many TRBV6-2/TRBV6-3 CASSYHAAGLRYTEAFF TGTGCCAGCAGTTACCATGCGGCAGGGTTGCGGTACACTGAAGCTTTCTTT
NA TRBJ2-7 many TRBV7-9 CASSLVLTGTSYEQYF TGTGCCAGCAGCTTAGTACTGACCGGGACCTCCTACGAGCAGTACTTC
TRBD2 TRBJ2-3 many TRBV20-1 CSARDASGGRTDTQYF TGCAGTGCTAGAGATGCAAGCGGGGGTAGGACAGATACGCAGTATTTT
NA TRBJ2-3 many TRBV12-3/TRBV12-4 CASSFPCQVCTDTQYF TGTGCCAGCAGTTTCCCATGCCAGGTCTGCACAGATACGCAGTATTTT
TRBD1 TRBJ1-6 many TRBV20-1 CSASRGLAGGNSPLHF TGCAGTGCTAGTAGGGGTCTGGCAGGGGGTAATTCACCCCTCCACTTT
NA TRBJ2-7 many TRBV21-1 CASSKKLGEPIDYEQYF TGTGCCAGCAGCAAAAAACTTGGAGAGCCGATCGATTACGAGCAGTACTTC